This is a list of T cell receptor beta chains from one sample in a study of neoadjuvant anti-PD-1 for oral cavity cancer. Generated by immunoSEQ multiplex PCR, the TCRdb table keeps only in-frame clones and is missing some. The profile shows some 8,400 clones, 50% to 80% of them singletons. Sequences were derived from PBMCs, sampled after nivolumab (anti-PD-1) treatment. The receptors come from a person aged 40 to 85 with oral cavity squamous cell carcinoma. Each CDR3 is given with its conserved first and last residue. Each record gives: V gene, J gene, clone size, D gene, CDR3 protein, CDR3 DNA. A D gene is named only where the DNA matches it firmly. The listing skips clone size in some rows; elsewhere it reads once, few, many or a size class.

TRBV15	TRBJ2-1	.	.	CATSIGGPTDNEQFF	TGTGCCACCAGCATCGGGGGCCCCACCGACAATGAGCAGTTCTTC
TRBV19	TRBJ2-6	.	.	CASSIDLEDSGANVLTF	TGTGCCAGTAGTATAGATCTAGAGGATTCTGGGGCCAACGTCCTGACTTTC
TRBV10-2	TRBJ2-6	.	TRBD1	CASSRTGGSGANVLTF	TGCGCCAGCAGCCGGACAGGGGGCTCTGGGGCCAACGTCCTGACTTTC
TRBV6-1	TRBJ2-3	.	TRBD2	CASSEVGFRGGPTDTQYF	TGTGCCAGCAGTGAAGTGGGTTTTCGGGGGGGCCCCACAGATACGCAGTATTTT
TRBV9	TRBJ2-1	.	.	CASSVTGSSYNEQFF	TGTGCCAGCAGCGTAACGGGGAGCTCCTACAATGAGCAGTTCTTC
TRBV7-9	TRBJ2-7	.	.	CASSLVRGSSYEQYF	TGTGCCAGCAGCTTAGTTCGAGGGAGCTCCTACGAGCAGTACTTC
TRBV4-3	TRBJ2-1	.	TRBD2	CASSQAAGGSYNEQFF	TGCGCCAGCAGCCAAGCAGCGGGGGGCTCCTACAATGAGCAGTTCTTC
TRBV20-1	TRBJ1-1	.	.	CSAMAGSEAFF	TGCAGTGCTATGGCAGGAAGTGAAGCTTTCTTT
TRBV4-3	TRBJ2-1	.	TRBD1	CASSQSSGTGGNEQFF	TGCGCCAGCAGCCAGTCTTCCGGGACAGGGGGTAATGAGCAGTTCTTC
TRBV6-6	TRBJ1-5	.	TRBD1	CASSYDRAHQPQHF	TGTGCCAGCAGTTATGACAGGGCACATCAGCCCCAGCATTTT
TRBV6-1	TRBJ1-4	.	.	CASSVGEKLFF	TGTGCCAGCAGTGTCGGTGAAAAACTGTTTTTT
TRBV7-8	TRBJ2-5	.	.	CASSLAWGAETQYF	TGTGCCAGCAGCTTAGCGTGGGGCGCGGAGACCCAGTACTTC
TRBV29-1	TRBJ2-3	.	.	CSVTSGARTDTQYF	TGCAGCGTTACTTCCGGGGCCCGGACAGATACGCAGTATTTT
TRBV5-1	TRBJ2-7	.	.	CASSSNGFPYEQYF	TGCGCCAGCAGCTCAAACGGTTTTCCATACGAGCAGTACTTC
TRBV29-1	TRBJ2-7	.	.	CSVGDTGNEQYF	TGCAGCGTGGGGGACACCGGGAACGAGCAGTACTTC
TRBV5-6	TRBJ2-3	.	TRBD2	CASTGLAGDTQYF	TGTGCCAGCACAGGACTAGCGGGAGATACGCAGTATTTT
TRBV6-5	TRBJ1-5	.	TRBD1	CASRQGLSQPQHF	TGTGCCAGCAGACAGGGGCTTTCTCAGCCCCAGCATTTT
TRBV5-6	TRBJ1-2	.	.	CASGRWQINYGYTF	TGTGCCAGTGGGAGATGGCAGATTAACTATGGCTACACCTTC
TRBV20-1	TRBJ2-1	.	TRBD2	CGVAGEYEQFF	TGCGGGGTAGCGGGGGAGTATGAGCAGTTCTTC
TRBV5-1	TRBJ2-7	.	TRBD2	CASSALAGPSYEQYF	TGCGCCAGCAGCGCCTTAGCGGGGCCTTCCTACGAGCAGTACTTC
TRBV25-1	TRBJ2-6	.	.	CASSVWGAGANVLTF	TGTGCCAGCAGTGTATGGGGTGCTGGGGCCAACGTCCTGACTTTC
TRBV28	TRBJ2-1	once	TRBD1	CASRAWGQGVIDEQFF	TGTGCCAGCAGAGCCTGGGGGCAGGGGGTGATTGATGAGCAGTTCTTC
TRBV4-1	TRBJ2-7	.	TRBD1	CASSQEGTGNKDEQYF	TGCGCCAGCAGCCAAGAGGGGACAGGGAACAAGGACGAGCAGTACTTC
TRBV5-5	TRBJ2-6	.	.	CASSFQTDSGANVLTF	TGTGCCAGCAGCTTTCAGACAGACTCTGGGGCCAACGTCCTGACTTTC
TRBV7-2	TRBJ2-1	.	TRBD2	CASSLGLAGGLNEQFF	TGTGCCAGCAGCTTAGGACTAGCGGGGGGGCTCAATGAGCAGTTCTTC
TRBV15	TRBJ1-5	.	.	CATSRGGAGNQPQHF	TGTGCCACCAGCAGAGGGGGGGCCGGCAATCAGCCCCAGCATTTT
TRBV18	TRBJ1-5	.	.	CASSPDGGDQPQHF	TGTGCCAGCTCCCCGGATGGGGGCGATCAGCCCCAGCATTTT
TRBV28	TRBJ2-7	.	.	CASSTDSYEQYF	TGTGCCAGCAGTACAGATTCCTACGAGCAGTACTTC
TRBV5-4	TRBJ1-3	.	.	CASSFVGAENTIYF	TGTGCCAGCAGCTTCGTAGGGGCTGAAAACACCATATATTTT
TRBV4-2	TRBJ1-4	large	TRBD1	CASSQEEGQGHEKLFF	TGTGCCAGCAGCCAAGAGGAGGGACAGGGACATGAAAAACTGTTTTTT
TRBV18	TRBJ1-1	few	TRBD1	CASSPGTGVTEAFF	TGTGCCAGCTCACCCGGGACAGGGGTCACTGAAGCTTTCTTT
TRBV19	TRBJ1-2	few	.	CASSTLGGGNYGYTF	TGTGCCAGTAGTACCCTCGGCGGCGGCAACTATGGCTACACCTTC